Below are 21 T cell receptor beta chains sequenced from a single sample in a study of blood T cell repertoires in COVID-19. The assay was immunoSEQ multiplex PCR, and TCRdb's table has in-frame clones only and misses some. In the table there are some 87,000 clones, 78% of which are singletons. Sequencing used peripheral blood. The receptor source for this set is a human donor in a cohort sampled during active COVID-19.

As regards this clone: A read error may produce the germline difference seen at one junction end. This chain joins TRBV19 and TRBJ2-1, with 12 nucleotides matching TRBD2. CDR3 length equals 16 residues. The germline gives CDR1 LNHDA, CDR2 SQIVND (reference sequence). The DNA of the CDR3 is TGTGCCAGTAGTAACCCTCGTCTAGCGGGAGGGCCGTCGATTGTCTTC. Translating gives CASSNPRLAGGPSIVF.

The gene calls are TRBV5-1 and TRBJ2-5; 7 nucleotides match TRBD1. The CDR3 contains 15 residues. Germline loops: CDR1 SGHRS, CDR2 YFSETQ. The trim removed 4 bases at V and 5 bases at J, leaving 11 bases unmatched. This chain's CDR3 is CASSPDPDRLETQYF. The CDR3 bases are TGCGCCAGCAGCCCCGATCCGGACAGGCTGGAGACCCAGTACTTC.

The J gene is TRBJ2-7, the V gene TRBV4-1; D not certain. Germline V gene data show CDR1 as MGHRA and CDR2 as YSYEKL. The CDR3 length is 13 residues. Trimming removed 1 base at V and 7 bases at J, with 11 bases between. The CDR3 DNA sequence: TGCGCCAGCAGCCAAGGGTTCCCAGGTGAGCAGTACTTC. This gives the protein CASSQGFPGEQYF.

This chain links TRBV6-5 with TRBJ1-1; D may be TRBD1 (5 bases). Trimming removed 4 bases from V and 6 bases from J, with 18 bases in between. The CDR3 extends over 15 amino acids. CDR1 and CDR2 from the germline V gene are MNHEY and SVGAGI. Written as DNA, the CDR3 is TGTGCCAGCAGTTTGAACCAGGGAATGGTGGCTGAAGCTTTCTTT. Translated, it gives CASSLNQGMVAEAFF.

The CDR3 DNA follows: TGTGCCAGCACCCATCCCGACAGGGTTCCAGGGGGGATCTACGAGCAGTACGTC. Protein product: CASTHPDRVPGGIYEQYV. The rearrangement joins TRBV5-8 to TRBJ2-7; a possible D gene is TRBD1 (7 bases). Germline V CDR1 and CDR2: SGHTS, YDEGEE. The CDR3 extends over 18 amino acids. The V and J ends lost 6 bases and 3 bases respectively, with 28 bases between them.

The V call is TRBV2, the J call TRBJ1-5; 10 bases are shared with TRBD1. V trimming: 6 bases; J trimming: 4 bases; junction bases outside the gene matches: 6. Germline CDR1 is SNHLY and CDR2 is FYNNEI. The CDR3 sequence is 15 residues long. The CDR3 spells CASRTDRGRNQPQHF. The CDR3 DNA follows: TGTGCCAGCAGAACCGACAGGGGGCGAAATCAGCCCCAGCATTTT.

This clone has more than one count but fewer than ten. The J gene is TRBJ2-1, the V gene TRBV27; 8 positions agree with TRBD1. The CDR3 is 15 amino acids. Germline loops: CDR1 MNHEY, CDR2 SMNVEV (reference sequence). Trimming at V came to 4 bases and at J to 3 bases, leaving 5 bases not matched to a gene. Here the CDR3 reads CASSWGQDYYNEQFF. The DNA for the CDR3 is TGTGCCAGCAGTTGGGGACAGGATTACTACAATGAGCAGTTCTTC.

This clone turned up a few times. V gene TRBV7-8 combines with J gene TRBJ2-6; TRBD1 matches at 9 bases. The CDR3 extends over 20 amino acids. The V gene's germline CDR1 is SGHVS and CDR2 FQNEAQ. Trimming removed 6 bases from V and 1 base from J; junction bases left unmatched: 16. CDR3 amino acids: CASRILSYRGRKSGANVLTF. CDR3 sequence (DNA): TGTGCCAGCAGGATTCTGTCCTACAGGGGGCGCAAGTCTGGGGCCAACGTCCTGACTTTC.

The chain uses TRBV7-8 and TRBJ1-3; D is perhaps TRBD1 (5 bases). CDR3 length: 16 amino acids. CDR1 and CDR2 (germline): SGHVS, FQNEAQ. The V end lost 5 bases, the J end lost 0 bases, and 14 bases lay between the germline ends. The CDR3 spells CASSQRRQSSGNTIYF. Written as DNA, the CDR3 is TGTGCCAGCAGCCAGCGCAGACAGTCCTCTGGAAACACCATATATTTT.

This sequence joins TRBV5-1 and TRBJ2-5, with TRBD1 matching 11 bases. The CDR3 extends over 15 amino acids. The V segment lost 3 bases and the J segment 1 base; nucleotides outside the gene matches: 2. Germline CDR1 is SGHRS and CDR2 is YFSETQ. The CDR3 is CASSWGTGGQETQYF. In nucleotides, the CDR3 is TGCGCCAGCAGCTGGGGGACAGGGGGCCAAGAGACCCAGTACTTC. Using reference TRBV5-1 and TRBJ2-5 for the parts outside the CDR3, the full variable domain is KAGVTQTPRYLIKTRGQQVTLSCSPISGHRSVSWYQQTPGQGLQFLFEYFSETQRNKGNFPGRFSGRQFSNSRSEMNVSTLELGDSALYLCASSWGTGGQETQYFGPGTRLLVL.

The chain employs TRBV7-9 and TRBJ2-7; D is possibly TRBD2 (6 bases). CDR1 is SEHNR, CDR2 FQNEAQ, per germline (reference sequence). Trimming took 2 bases from V and 3 from J, leaving 11 bases between them. This CDR3 is 14 amino acids long. CDR3 bases: TGTGCCAGCAGCTTATCGGGGGAGATCTACGAGCAGTACTTC. Amino acid sequence: CASSLSGEIYEQYF. Drawing the rest from reference TRBV7-9 and TRBJ2-7, the complete variable domain is DTGVSQNPRHKITKRGQNVTFRCDPISEHNRLYWYRQTLGQGPEFLTYFQNEAQLEKSRLLSDRFSAERPKGSFSTLEIQRTEQGDSAMYLCASSLSGEIYEQYFGPGTRLTVT.

J is TRBJ1-5 and V is TRBV12-1. TRBV12-1 is marked as a pseudogene. CDR3 length: 17 residues. The DNA for the CDR3 is TGTGCCAGCAGCTTTGCATCAATCGACGGAGGCAATCAGCCCCAGCATTTT. Translated: CASSFASIDGGNQPQHF.

The chain recombines TRBV28 with TRBJ1-1; the match to TRBD1 covers 8 bases. CDR1 MDHEN and CDR2 SYDVKM come from the germline V gene. The CDR3 has 15 amino acids. With 5 bases clipped from V and 3 bases from J, the junction kept 8 bases outside the gene matches. CDR3 bases: TGTGCCAGCAGTACCGTCGGACAGGGCTACACTGAAGCTTTCTTT. This codes for CASSTVGQGYTEAFF.

The rearrangement uses TRBV19 and TRBJ2-7; weak D call: TRBD2 (5 bases). The germline V gene has CDR1 LNHDA and CDR2 SQIVND (reference sequence). CDR3 length equals 15 residues. V lost 3 bases and J 0 bases, leaving 12 bases between the germline ends. The CDR3 sequence: CASSMGGLGSYEQYF. DNA of the CDR3: TGTGCCAGTAGTATGGGCGGGTTGGGCTCCTACGAGCAGTACTTC.

This clone was picked up one time. The rearrangement joins TRBV11-3 to TRBJ2-3; TRBD1 matches 8 bases. The CDR3 consists of 15 residues. The ends lost 5 bases at V and 2 bases at J; junction bases unmatched: 6. The germline gives CDR1 SGHNT, CDR2 YENEEA. The CDR3 sequence is CASSGQGWDTDTQYF. The CDR3 DNA sequence: TGTGCCAGCAGCGGACAGGGCTGGGACACAGATACGCAGTATTTT.

J is TRBJ1-1 and V is TRBV4-2, with D uncertain. The CDR3 runs to 16 residues. Germline lookup yields CDR1 LGHNA and CDR2 YNFKEQ. Trimming removed 1 base at V and 1 base at J, with 13 bases between. CDR3 DNA: TGTGCCAGCAGCCAAGGGGAGGGCTCGGCGAACACTGAAGCTTTCTTT. It codes for CASSQGEGSANTEAFF.

This clone was observed a few times. The rearrangement joins TRBV5-4 to TRBJ2-3; D unclear. CDR1 is SGHNT and CDR2 is YYREEE in the germline V gene (reference sequence). This CDR3 contains 13 residues. The V gene lost 4 bases and the J gene lost 0 bases, with 6 bases spanning the gap. As DNA, the CDR3 is TGTGCCAGCAGCCCTTTGAGCACAGATACGCAGTATTTT. It yields the protein CASSPLSTDTQYF.

The rearrangement joins TRBV6-5 to TRBJ2-1, with 14 nucleotides matching TRBD2. Germline CDR1 reads MNHEY; CDR2 reads SVGAGI. The CDR3 consists of 15 residues. Germline trimming cut 8 bases from V and 6 bases from J; bases unmatched to any gene: 6. The DNA for the CDR3 is TGTGCCAGCGAAAGGACTAGCGGGAGGACCAATGAGCAGTTCTTC. Protein product: CASERTSGRTNEQFF.

CDR3: CASSQIHRGNQPQHF. The CDR3 DNA is TGCGCCAGCAGCCAAATACACCGAGGGAATCAGCCCCAGCATTTT. The chain employs TRBV4-1 and TRBJ1-5, with no clear D. From germline, CDR1 is MGHRA and CDR2 YSYEKL. V shed 2 bases and J shed 4 bases, with 12 bases lying between them. The length of the CDR3 is 15 residues.

V and J are TRBV2 and TRBJ1-2, with TRBD1 as a possible D gene (5 bases). The CDR3 has 15 amino acids. CDR1 and CDR2 from the germline V gene are SNHLY and FYNNEI. Between the trimmed V and J ends, which lost 1 base and 0 bases, there was a span of 9 bases. CDR3 bases: TGTGCCAGCAGTGAAGGACAGAACCCTAACTATGGCTACACCTTC. The encoded protein is CASSEGQNPNYGYTF.

CDR3 nucleotides: TGTGCCTGGAGTAAAGCATCGCGGCTAGCCAAAAACATTCAGTACTTC. This gives the protein CAWSKASRLAKNIQYF. The chain has TRBV30 and TRBJ2-4; D ambiguous. Trimming took 2 bases from V and 0 from J, leaving 14 bases between them. The CDR3 has 16 residues. CDR1 and CDR2 from the germline V gene are GTSNPN and SVGIG (reference sequence).